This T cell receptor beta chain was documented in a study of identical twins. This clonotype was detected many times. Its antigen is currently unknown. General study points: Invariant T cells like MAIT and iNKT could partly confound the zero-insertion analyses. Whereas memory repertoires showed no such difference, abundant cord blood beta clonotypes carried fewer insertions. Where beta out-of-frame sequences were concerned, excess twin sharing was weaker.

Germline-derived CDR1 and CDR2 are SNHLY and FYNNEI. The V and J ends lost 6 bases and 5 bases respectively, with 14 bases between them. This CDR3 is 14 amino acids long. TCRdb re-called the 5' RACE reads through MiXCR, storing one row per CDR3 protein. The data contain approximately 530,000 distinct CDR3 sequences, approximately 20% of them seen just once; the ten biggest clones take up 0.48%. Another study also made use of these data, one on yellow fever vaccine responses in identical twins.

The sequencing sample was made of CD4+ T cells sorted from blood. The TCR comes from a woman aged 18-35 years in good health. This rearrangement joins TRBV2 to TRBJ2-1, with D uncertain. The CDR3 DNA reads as TGTGCCAGCAGCGCAGACCATCGCCACAATGAGCAGTTCTTC. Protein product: CASSADHRHNEQFF.